The table lists the clone carrying this T cell receptor (beta chain) with a few counts. The antigen is not known. This PCR relied on a set of 60 Vbeta primers and 13 Jbeta primers. Repertoires were generated with immunoSEQ multiplex PCR, while TCRdb's copy carries only in-frame clones and drops some. The table lists about 130,000 clones, about 80% of them singletons. With 6 bases removed from V and 2 bases from J, the gap between germline ends came to 10 bases. The CDR3 extends over 14 amino acids. CDR1 is MNHEY and CDR2 is SVGAGI in the germline V gene. These data come from a study of cytomegalovirus exposure and HLA in healthy donors. Study-wide context: HLA-typed donors were the source of about 85 million unique TCRs, which an early data release held. Study-level findings and limits: For most TCR beta V segments, an earlier analysis put the productive rate at about 90% or about 30% of the time.

Those who donated were healthy bone marrow donors. Nominal health characterized the donors when sampled, though unrecorded immune exposures were likely. The sequenced sample was PBMCs. The TCR sequence derives from a woman aged 45-65 years in good health and CMV-seronegative. V gene TRBV6-5 combines with J gene TRBJ2-2, with a tentative D call TRBD1 (6 bases). CDR3 DNA sequence: TGTGCCAGCAGCCAGGGGACAAACACCGGGGAGCTGTTTTTT. Its protein is CASSQGTNTGELFF.